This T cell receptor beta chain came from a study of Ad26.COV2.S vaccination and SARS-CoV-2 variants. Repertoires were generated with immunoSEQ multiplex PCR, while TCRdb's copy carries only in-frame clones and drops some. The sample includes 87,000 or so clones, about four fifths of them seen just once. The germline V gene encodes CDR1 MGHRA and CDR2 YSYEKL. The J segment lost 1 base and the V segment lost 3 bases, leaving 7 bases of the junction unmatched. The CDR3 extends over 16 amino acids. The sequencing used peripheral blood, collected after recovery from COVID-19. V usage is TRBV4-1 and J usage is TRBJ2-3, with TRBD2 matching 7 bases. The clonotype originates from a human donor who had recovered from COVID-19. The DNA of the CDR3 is TGCGCCAGCAGCCACACTTCGGGACTACGCACAGATACGCAGTATTTT. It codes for CASSHTSGLRTDTQYF.